Listed here are 15 T cell receptor beta chains from one sample, sequenced in a study of T cell repertoires in cytomegalovirus infection. Using its own MiXCR run on the reads, TCRdb lists one record per CDR3 protein. The data hold 250,000 to 300,000 distinct CDR3 sequences, with roughly an eighth observed a single time. The sequencing sample was made of PBMCs. The source of these receptors is a human donor in good health (CMV status not recorded). Some clones in this sample may be carry-over from other donors' samples.

This clonotype was seen ten or more times. J is TRBJ2-7 and V is TRBV7-9; weak D call: TRBD2 (7 bases). Trimming pared 5 bases from V and 0 bases from J, leaving 20 bases between. Germline V gene sequence: CDR1 SEHNR, CDR2 FQNEAQ (reference sequence). The CDR3 is 17 amino acids. The DNA for the CDR3 is TGTGCCAGCAGCGGGGGGGGAGGAAGGGACACCTCCTACGAGCAGTACTTC. This translates into CASSGGGGRDTSYEQYF.

This clonotype was recorded at least ten times. The rearrangement links TRBV28 to TRBJ1-5; 7 positions agree with TRBD1. The junction had 12 bases not matched to a gene; V was cut back by 7 bases and J by 0 bases. This CDR3 has 17 residues. CDR1 is MDHEN, CDR2 SYDVKM, per germline. CDR3 nucleotides: TGTGCCAGCACCCTTGGCAGGGGGAGATATAGCAATCAGCCCCAGCATTTT. Its protein is CASTLGRGRYSNQPQHF. The full variable domain, with the rest looked up from reference TRBV28 and TRBJ1-5, is DVKVTQSSRYLVKRTGEKVFLECVQDMDHENMFWYRQDPGLGLRLIYFSYDVKMKEKGDIPEGYSVSREKKERFSLILESASTNQTSMYLCASTLGRGRYSNQPQHFGDGTRLSIL.

This clonotype turned up a few times. CDR3 in amino acids: CASSPSGRDTEAFF. Written as DNA, the CDR3 is TGTGCCAGCAGTCCCTCCGGTAGGGACACTGAAGCTTTCTTT. The genes are TRBV5-4 and TRBJ1-1; no firm D call. Germline V gives CDR1 SGHNT, CDR2 YYREEE (reference sequence). V gave up 5 bases and J gave up 3 bases, with 14 bases separating them. The CDR3 is 14 amino acids.

The gene calls are TRBV10-3 and TRBJ1-3, with 9 bases that match TRBD1. The CDR3 consists of 19 residues. The junction had 24 bases not matched to a gene; V was cut back by 10 bases and J by 5 bases. Germline CDR1 ENHRY, CDR2 SYGVKD. This chain's CDR3 is CATLRGPGQGSVDRNTIYF. CDR3 bases: TGTGCCACCTTGCGCGGCCCGGGACAGGGATCCGTTGATCGAAACACCATATATTTT.

This clonotype was recorded at least ten times. This chain joins TRBV4-2 and TRBJ2-6; D not resolved. The length of the CDR3 is 18 residues. Germline V gene data show CDR1 as LGHNA and CDR2 as YNFKEQ. Trimming stripped 3 bases from V and 5 bases from J, with 20 bases between. CDR3 nucleotide sequence: TGTGCCAGCAGCCAGGGTTCGGCCACAGCTGTCAGGGCCAACGTCCTGACTTTC. This codes for CASSQGSATAVRANVLTF.

The chain employs TRBV5-1 and TRBJ1-1; TRBD1 matches 9 bases. Germline V gene sequence: CDR1 SGHRS, CDR2 YFSETQ. J lost 2 bases, V lost 3 bases, and 5 bases had no gene match. The CDR3 extends over 15 amino acids. The CDR3 loop is CASSYRGPGNTEAFF. The CDR3 nucleotides read TGCGCCAGCAGCTACAGGGGGCCAGGAAACACTGAAGCTTTCTTT.

The table lists this clonotype with many counts. This chain connects TRBV7-6 to TRBJ2-1, with no clear D. Trimming took off 4 bases at V and 0 bases at J, with 10 bases between the two ends. The length of the CDR3 is 15 residues. CDR1 and CDR2 (germline): SGHVS, FNYEAQ. In nucleotides, the CDR3 is TGTGCCAGCAGCTACGATAGGAGCTCCTACAATGAGCAGTTCTTC. This encodes CASSYDRSSYNEQFF.

This clonotype was picked up a small number of times. V is TRBV2 and J is TRBJ1-4; D gene ambiguous. The germline gives CDR1 SNHLY, CDR2 FYNNEI. Trimming shortened V by 6 bases and J by 2 bases, and 13 bases separated the two germline ends. The CDR3 spans 15 residues. CDR3 DNA: TGTGCCAGCAGCCGACCACGCCTTACTAATGAAAAACTGTTTTTT. Translated, it gives CASSRPRLTNEKLFF.

This clonotype has ten or more counts. This sequence joins TRBV27 and TRBJ1-2; D is uncertain. Germline values: CDR1 MNHEY, CDR2 SMNVEV (reference sequence). V was clipped by 6 bases and J by 0 bases, with 17 bases between them. The length of the CDR3 is 16 residues. CDR3 protein: CASRPHRGGPNYGYTF. CDR3 bases: TGTGCCAGCAGGCCTCACCGGGGAGGACCTAACTATGGCTACACCTTC.

This clonotype was detected many times. The chain carries TRBV7-2 and TRBJ2-1; 7 nucleotides match TRBD1. CDR3 length: 14 amino acids. Losses at the gene ends were 2 bases for V and 8 bases for J; bases not matched to a gene: 6. CDR1 and CDR2 from the germline V gene are SGHTA and FQGNSA. CDR3 DNA sequence: TGTGCCAGCAGCTTACTGGGACAGAGCTATGAGCAGTTCTTC. It translates to CASSLLGQSYEQFF.

The CDR3 sequence: CASTLRGIYNEQFF. As DNA, the CDR3 is TGTGCCAGCACCCTGAGGGGAATCTACAATGAGCAGTTCTTC. The rearrangement links TRBV5-4 to TRBJ2-1, with D tentatively TRBD1 or TRBD2 (5 bases each). Germline V gene lookup returns CDR1 SGHNT and CDR2 YYREEE (reference sequence). Trimming took off 6 bases at V and 3 bases at J, with 13 bases between the two ends. There are 14 residues in the CDR3. Based on the CDR3 plus reference TRBV5-4 and TRBJ2-1, the full variable domain is ETGVTQSPTHLIKTRGQQVTLRCSSQSGHNTVSWYQQALGQGPQFIFQYYREEENGRGNFPPRFSGLQFPNYSSELNVNALELDDSALYLCASTLRGIYNEQFFGPGTRLTVL.

In this sample, this clonotype turned up many times. The V call is TRBV2, the J call TRBJ2-4; 8 nucleotides line up with TRBD1. Germline V gives CDR1 SNHLY, CDR2 FYNNEI. Germline trimming cut 7 bases from V and 3 bases from J; bases unmatched to any gene: 5. This CDR3 is built from 14 residues. The CDR3 sequence: CASTGQGGKNIQYF. CDR3 bases: TGTGCCAGCACAGGACAGGGTGGCAAAAACATTCAGTACTTC.

This clonotype came up many times. This sequence joins TRBV7-6 and TRBJ1-2, with a possible D match to TRBD1 (5 bases). This CDR3 is 14 amino acids long. V lost 0 bases and J lost 6, with 11 bases in between. Germline loops: CDR1 SGHVS, CDR2 FNYEAQ. The CDR3 region has the DNA TGTGCCAGCAGCTTAGCTCAGGGTTTCGATGGCTACACCTTC. It specifies CASSLAQGFDGYTF.

This clonotype was seen at least ten times. The genes are TRBV28 and TRBJ1-6; 10 bases align to TRBD1. Germline lookup yields CDR1 MDHEN and CDR2 SYDVKM. The V gene end was trimmed by 5 bases and the J gene end by 5 bases; junction bases not matched to a gene: 12. The CDR3 runs 18 residues. CDR3 in amino acids: CASSVTGTGVGNNSPLHF. The CDR3 DNA follows: TGTGCCAGCAGTGTTACCGGGACAGGGGTGGGTAATAATTCACCCCTCCACTTT. Complete variable domain (other parts from reference TRBV28 and TRBJ1-6): DVKVTQSSRYLVKRTGEKVFLECVQDMDHENMFWYRQDPGLGLRLIYFSYDVKMKEKGDIPEGYSVSREKKERFSLILESASTNQTSMYLCASSVTGTGVGNNSPLHFGNGTRLTVT.

This clonotype appeared many times. The J gene is TRBJ1-4, the V gene TRBV11-2; D not resolved. Looked up from germline, CDR1 is SGHAT and CDR2 is FQNNGV. This CDR3 spans 13 amino acids. Trimming shortened V by 0 bases and J by 3 bases, and 2 bases separated the two germline ends. CDR3 in amino acids: CASSLEANEKLFF. DNA for the CDR3: TGTGCCAGCAGCTTAGAGGCTAATGAAAAACTGTTTTTT.